The 28 T cell receptor beta chains listed next were all sequenced from one sample in a study of T-cell reconstitution after alpha-beta-depleted transplantation in children listed by TCRdb under 2016. Receptors were amplified or captured by PCR. Sequenced on an Illumina HiSeq 2500. TCR library preparation used molecular barcoding, with unique molecular identifiers applied to normalize quantification of the TCRbeta repertoire. The raw public data were reprocessed by TCRdb itself: fastp quality trimming at Q25, MiXCR clonotype calling, in-frame beta chains only. Merged by CDR3 protein, the rows form single entries marked with the most common genes and DNA. Counted in this sample were 15,000 to 20,000 distinct CDR3 sequences; roughly 7.8% of them appeared once. Less than 40% of the sample goes to the ten largest clones. Per the publication, the time point label means: day 60 (about 2 months) after transplantation. The sample's treatment or condition, from its label and the paper: allogeneic hematopoietic cell transplantation with graft depleted of TCRalphabeta T cells and CD19 B cells.

The input for sequencing was PBMCs, mostly from graft donor cells, taken 60 days after TCRalphabeta/CD19-depleted stem cell transplant. Source of these receptors: a boy in the first two years of life who had a stem cell transplant for Wiskott-Aldrich syndrome, so the T cells may come from the graft donor.

This clonotype was seen at least ten times. This chain uses TRBV5-1 with TRBJ2-7; 9 nucleotides match TRBD2. Germline V CDR1 and CDR2: SGHRS, YFSETQ. CDR3 length: 13 amino acids. J was trimmed by 5 bases and V by 4 bases; bases with no gene match: 4. The DNA for the CDR3 is TGCGCCAGCAGCCATAGCGGGAGCCACGAGCAGTACTTC. As protein: CASSHSGSHEQYF.

This clonotype was counted at least ten times. The rearrangement uses TRBV29-1 and TRBJ2-5; the D gene could be TRBD1 or TRBD2 (5 bases each). CDR3 length equals 16 residues. The V end lost 4 bases, the J end lost 4 bases, and 22 bases lay between the germline ends. The germline CDR1 and CDR2 sequences are SQVTM and ANQGSEA. CDR3 in DNA: TGCAGCGTTGTATCTCGGGGACCCAAATGGGGAGAGACCCAGTACTTC. It specifies CSVVSRGPKWGETQYF.

This clonotype was picked up many times. The rearrangement joins TRBV5-1 to TRBJ2-3, with 14 nucleotides matching TRBD2. Looked up from germline, CDR1 is SGHRS and CDR2 is YFSETQ. The V gene end was trimmed by 4 bases and the J gene end by 1 base; junction bases not matched to a gene: 5. This CDR3 is built from 17 residues. CDR3 sequence: CASSIGTSGSGTDTQYF. The CDR3 DNA follows: TGCGCCAGCAGCATAGGGACTAGCGGGAGCGGCACAGATACGCAGTATTTT. Based on the CDR3 plus reference TRBV5-1 and TRBJ2-3, the full variable domain is KAGVTQTPRYLIKTRGQQVTLSCSPISGHRSVSWYQQTPGQGLQFLFEYFSETQRNKGNFPGRFSGRQFSNSRSEMNVSTLELGDSALYLCASSIGTSGSGTDTQYFGPGTRLTVL.

This clonotype came up many times. CDR3 protein: CASSLIAGGAVEQFF. The CDR3 nucleotides are TGTGCCAGCAGCCTCATAGCGGGAGGTGCGGTTGAGCAGTTCTTC. The rearrangement joins TRBV7-3 to TRBJ2-1, with 10 bases matching TRBD2. CDR1 and CDR2 from the germline V gene are SGHTA and FQGTGA. V was clipped by 5 bases and J by 9 bases; unmatched bases: 10. The CDR3 runs 15 residues.

This clonotype was seen repeatedly, ten times or more. The rearrangement joins TRBV7-9 to TRBJ2-3; D unclear. Trimming removed 3 bases at V and 2 bases at J, with 15 bases between. Germline V lookup: CDR1 SEHNR, CDR2 FQNEAQ (reference sequence). This CDR3 contains 16 residues. For the CDR3, the DNA is TGTGCCAGCAGCTTTCCGACGGGTGGTTTCACAGATACGCAGTATTTT. This translates into CASSFPTGGFTDTQYF.

The table lists this clonotype with many counts. This chain joins TRBV18 and TRBJ2-1; D gene ambiguous. The CDR3 has 15 amino acids. Looked up from germline, CDR1 is KGHSH and CDR2 is LQKENI. V was clipped by 2 bases and J by 2 bases, with 10 bases between them. CDR3 nucleotides: TGTGCCAGCTCACCATACTCTAGAGCCTACAATGAGCAGTTCTTC. It encodes CASSPYSRAYNEQFF.

The J gene is TRBJ2-1, the V gene TRBV14; a possible D gene is TRBD1 (5 bases). V was pared by 4 bases and J by 7 bases, with 14 bases between. Germline-derived CDR1 and CDR2 are SGHDN and FVKESK. The CDR3 spans 14 residues. The CDR3 loop reads CASSPAAGQNEQFF. In DNA form, the CDR3 reads TGTGCCAGCAGCCCTGCTGCAGGGCAGAATGAGCAGTTCTTC.

In this sample, this clonotype turned up many times. V usage is TRBV20-1 and J usage is TRBJ2-3, with 8 bases lining up with TRBD2. V trimming: 1 base; J trimming: 4 bases; junction bases outside the gene matches: 7. The CDR3 spans 15 residues. Germline CDR1 DFQATT, CDR2 SNEGSKA (reference sequence). The CDR3 sequence: CSARGPFGRADTQYF. The CDR3 nucleotides read TGCAGTGCTAGAGGCCCTTTCGGGAGGGCAGATACGCAGTATTTT.

The rearrangement uses TRBV19 and TRBJ2-7; D perhaps matches TRBD1 (5 bases). The CDR3 runs to 14 residues. Deletions cut 1 base from V and 3 bases from J, with 10 bases between. Germline values: CDR1 LNHDA, CDR2 SQIVND (reference sequence). The CDR3 reads CASSIAAGIYEQYF. CDR3 in DNA: TGTGCCAGTAGTATAGCGGCAGGGATCTACGAGCAGTACTTC.

The V and J genes are TRBV6-1 and TRBJ1-6; D unresolved. In germline, CDR1 is MNHNS, CDR2 SASEGT. This CDR3 spans 12 amino acids. V lost 5 bases, J lost 3 bases, and 2 bases lay in between. The CDR3 reads CASSRYNSPLHF. CDR3 nucleotide sequence: TGTGCCAGCAGTCGCTATAATTCACCCCTCCACTTT.

This clonotype was counted ten times or more. The chain combines TRBV2 with TRBJ1-5; D remains unclear. The CDR3 has 13 residues. Germline values: CDR1 SNHLY, CDR2 FYNNEI. Trimming removed 8 bases at V and 3 bases at J, with 11 bases between. CDR3 coding DNA: TGTGCCAGCTCCGAGGATCTCAATCAGCCCCAGCATTTT. It codes for CASSEDLNQPQHF.

This clonotype has just a few counts. V and J are TRBV3-1 and TRBJ2-3, with 8 bases aligning to TRBD2. Germline V lookup: CDR1 LGHDT, CDR2 YNNKEL (reference sequence). The V gene end was trimmed by 4 bases and the J gene end by 2 bases; junction bases not matched to a gene: 8. CDR3 size: 16 residues. CDR3 nucleotides: TGTGCCAGCAGCCCGAGTTTTAGCGGGAACACAGATACGCAGTATTTT. Encoded protein: CASSPSFSGNTDTQYF.

This clonotype was detected many times. The rearrangement joins TRBV27 to TRBJ2-1; tentative D call: TRBD2 (6 bases). Germline V lookup: CDR1 MNHEY, CDR2 SMNVEV (reference sequence). The ends were cut back, 6 bases at V and 0 bases at J, with 6 bases in the middle. There are 13 residues in the CDR3. The CDR3 nucleotides are TGTGCCAGCAGCGGGAGCTCCTACAATGAGCAGTTCTTC. Its protein is CASSGSSYNEQFF.

This clonotype was detected many times. CDR3 DNA: TGTGCCAGCAGTCCAACCCGCGGGAGGATGAACACTGAAGCTTTCTTT. It translates to CASSPTRGRMNTEAFF. This sequence joins TRBV6-5 and TRBJ1-1; D is ambiguous. Germline V gene lookup returns CDR1 MNHEY and CDR2 SVGAGI. The CDR3 has 16 amino acids. Trimming left V 5 bases short and J 0 bases short, with 16 bases between.

This clonotype was counted ten times or more. The rearrangement joins TRBV5-1 to TRBJ2-3; D remains ambiguous. CDR1 is SGHRS, CDR2 YFSETQ, per germline. Trimming cost V 0 bases and J 10 bases, with 12 bases left between them. There are 13 residues in the CDR3. CDR3 sequence: CASSLVGYPPQYF. DNA for the CDR3: TGCGCCAGCAGCTTGGTTGGCTACCCTCCGCAGTATTTT. Full variable domain (missing parts from reference TRBV5-1 and TRBJ2-3): KAGVTQTPRYLIKTRGQQVTLSCSPISGHRSVSWYQQTPGQGLQFLFEYFSETQRNKGNFPGRFSGRQFSNSRSEMNVSTLELGDSALYLCASSLVGYPPQYFGPGTRLTVL.

By its share, this clonotype is medium-sized. The chain combines TRBV6-1 with TRBJ2-3; a weak D match, TRBD2 (6 bases). The CDR3 sequence is 15 residues long. The V gene lost 3 bases and the J gene lost 2 bases, with 12 bases spanning the gap. Germline CDR1 MNHNS, CDR2 SASEGT. The CDR3 spells CASSDGGGLTDTQYF. Here the CDR3 DNA reads TGTGCCAGCAGTGACGGGGGTGGGCTCACAGATACGCAGTATTTT.

In its sample, this clonotype ranks as medium-sized. The chain employs TRBV28 and TRBJ2-7; D may match TRBD1 or TRBD2 (5 bases each). Trimming stripped 4 bases from V and 2 bases from J, with 12 bases between. Germline CDR1 reads MDHEN; CDR2 reads SYDVKM. This CDR3 region has 14 residues. In DNA form, the CDR3 reads TGTGCCAGCAGTTCCGGGACGGACGCCTACGAGCAGTACTTC. The encoded protein is CASSSGTDAYEQYF. Complete variable domain (other parts from reference TRBV28 and TRBJ2-7): DVKVTQSSRYLVKRTGEKVFLECVQDMDHENMFWYRQDPGLGLRLIYFSYDVKMKEKGDIPEGYSVSREKKERFSLILESASTNQTSMYLCASSSGTDAYEQYFGPGTRLTVT.

This rearrangement joins TRBV6-1 to TRBJ2-6, with D possibly TRBD2 on 6 matching bases. The CDR3 extends over 15 amino acids. Between the trimmed V and J ends, which lost 7 bases and 0 bases, there was a span of 10 bases. Germline CDR1 MNHNS, CDR2 SASEGT. The CDR3 DNA reads TGTGCCAGCACCGCGGGGCTCTCTGGGGCCAACGTCCTGACTTTC. Its protein product is CASTAGLSGANVLTF.

In its sample, this clonotype was seen many times. This chain connects TRBV6-2 or TRBV6-3 to TRBJ2-5; 8 bases agree with TRBD1. In germline, CDR1 is MNHEY, CDR2 SVGEGT. The V and J ends lost 1 base and 2 bases, in that order; junction bases with no gene match: 15. The CDR3 spans 19 residues. The chain's CDR3 is CASSYLAFPSGTGQETQYF. For the CDR3, the DNA is TGTGCCAGCAGTTACTTAGCGTTTCCATCCGGGACAGGTCAAGAGACCCAGTACTTC.

This clonotype was counted a few times. V gene TRBV30 combines with J gene TRBJ1-6; tentatively, D is TRBD1 (5 bases). CDR3 size: 12 residues. The germline CDR1 and CDR2 sequences are GTSNPN and SVGIG (reference sequence). Deletions cut 4 bases from V and 10 bases from J, with 11 bases between. The CDR3 loop reads CAWTPGGSPLHF. CDR3 coding DNA: TGTGCCTGGACCCCCGGGGGATCACCCCTCCACTTT.

This clonotype appeared a few times. CDR3: CASSLVGYEQYF. In DNA, the CDR3 is TGTGCCAGCAGCTTAGTCGGGTACGAGCAGTACTTC. The V call is TRBV7-9, the J call TRBJ2-7; D is unclear. Germline V gene data show CDR1 as SEHNR and CDR2 as FQNEAQ (reference sequence). CDR3 length equals 12 residues. The V gene lost 1 base and the J gene lost 4 bases, with 5 bases spanning the gap.

In its sample, this clonotype was seen many times. V usage is TRBV6-2 or TRBV6-3 and J usage is TRBJ2-5; maybe TRBD1 (6 bases). This CDR3 comprises 13 residues. The V end was cut by 2 bases, the J end by 6 bases, with 10 bases between. CDR1 and CDR2 (germline): MNHEY, SVGEGT. This chain's CDR3 is CASSYERGKTQYF. For the CDR3, the DNA is TGTGCCAGCAGTTACGAAAGGGGGAAGACCCAGTACTTC.

Many counts were recorded for this clonotype. V gene TRBV2 combines with J gene TRBJ1-5; D is perhaps TRBD1 (6 bases). The CDR3 length is 12 residues. The germline V gene encodes CDR1 SNHLY and CDR2 FYNNEI. With 10 bases removed from V and 3 bases from J, the gap between germline ends came to 10 bases. CDR3 amino acids: CATGQFNQPQHF. The CDR3 nucleotides are TGTGCCACCGGACAGTTCAATCAGCCCCAGCATTTT.

The sample holds many counts of this clonotype. V usage is TRBV18 and J usage is TRBJ2-1; 11 bases match TRBD2. V trimming: 2 bases; J trimming: 0 bases; junction bases outside the gene matches: 15. The CDR3 totals 21 residues. Germline V gene sequence: CDR1 KGHSH, CDR2 LQKENI. The CDR3 nucleotides read TGTGCCAGCTCACCATTAAGATTACCCGGCACTAGCGGGAGCTCCTACAATGAGCAGTTCTTC. This sequence encodes CASSPLRLPGTSGSSYNEQFF.

This clonotype has at least ten counts. CDR3 in DNA: TGTGCCAGCAGCTTGGCCACGGCAGGCGGTGGCTACACCTTC. The encoded protein is CASSLATAGGGYTF. This rearrangement joins TRBV5-5 to TRBJ1-2; D is undetermined. V was clipped by 0 bases and J by 7 bases, with 13 bases between them. Germline V CDR1 and CDR2: SGHKS, YYEKEE (reference sequence). This CDR3 region has 14 residues.

Many counts were recorded for this clonotype. This rearrangement joins TRBV20-1 to TRBJ2-3, with 7 nucleotides matching TRBD1. The CDR3 covers 15 residues. With V trimmed by 4 bases and J by 2 bases, 9 bases remained unmatched. Germline loops: CDR1 DFQATT, CDR2 SNEGSKA (reference sequence). The CDR3: CSANGRGTVTDTQYF. The CDR3 DNA follows: TGCAGTGCTAACGGAAGGGGGACAGTCACAGATACGCAGTATTTT.

A few counts support this clonotype. The V call is TRBV2, the J call TRBJ2-2; D unresolved. The CDR3 spans 12 residues. Germline CDR1 is SNHLY and CDR2 is FYNNEI. V was clipped by 6 bases and J by 1 base, with 3 bases between them. CDR3 amino acids: CASRENTGELFF. The CDR3, as DNA: TGTGCCAGCAGAGAGAACACCGGGGAGCTGTTTTTT.

Many counts were recorded for this clonotype. The J gene is TRBJ2-5, the V gene TRBV20-1, with 14 nucleotides matching TRBD2. V gave up 0 bases and J gave up 7 bases; unmatched junction bases: 1. This CDR3 region has 14 residues. CDR1 and CDR2 (germline): DFQATT, SNEGSKA (reference sequence). DNA for the CDR3: TGCAGTGCTAGAGAGACTAGCGGGAGGGCGACCCAGTACTTC. Protein sequence: CSARETSGRATQYF.